The 19 T cell receptor beta chains presented below share a single source sample, sequenced in a study of shared clonotypes between healthy human individuals. The table came from immunoSEQ multiplex PCR; TCRdb's copy has only in-frame clones and leaves some out. Seen here are around 1.4 million clones, approximately 98.5% observed once, and the top ten hold about 0.34%. The sample taken for sequencing was naive CD4+ T cells sorted from blood. The subset here: CD45RA+ positively selected. These TCRs come from a man aged 30 to 45 in good health.

A single count supports this clone. CDR3 sequence: CASSIRWAGANVLTF. In nucleotides, the CDR3 is TGTGCCAGTAGTATAAGATGGGCTGGGGCCAACGTCCTGACTTTC. V is TRBV19 and J is TRBJ2-6; no firm D call. Trimming left V 2 bases short and J 2 bases short, with 7 bases between. There are 15 residues in the CDR3. CDR1 and CDR2 (germline): LNHDA, SQIVND (reference sequence).

The CDR3 bases are TGTGCCAGCAGTCTTGGGGGGAGCGGGGATACGCAGTATTTT. Residues: CASSLGGSGDTQYF. The chain carries TRBV28 and TRBJ2-3, with D tentatively TRBD2 (6 bases). The CDR3 contains 14 residues. V lost 5 bases and J lost 6, with 15 bases in between. The germline gives CDR1 MDHEN, CDR2 SYDVKM. The full variable domain, with the rest looked up from reference TRBV28 and TRBJ2-3, is DVKVTQSSRYLVKRTGEKVFLECVQDMDHENMFWYRQDPGLGLRLIYFSYDVKMKEKGDIPEGYSVSREKKERFSLILESASTNQTSMYLCASSLGGSGDTQYFGPGTRLTVL.

The V call is TRBV14, the J call TRBJ2-7; 7 bases match TRBD2. In germline, CDR1 is SGHDN, CDR2 FVKESK. This CDR3 spans 15 amino acids. Unmatched junction bases numbered 4, after V lost 2 bases and J lost 0 bases. This CDR3 is CASSQRRGGSYEQYF. The CDR3 DNA is TGTGCCAGCAGCCAACGTCGCGGGGGCTCCTACGAGCAGTACTTC. Drawing the rest from reference TRBV14 and TRBJ2-7, the complete variable domain is EAGVTQFPSHSVIEKGQTVTLRCDPISGHDNLYWYRRVMGKEIKFLLHFVKESKQDESGMPNNRFLAERTGGTYSTLKVQPAELEDSGVYFCASSQRRGGSYEQYFGPGTRLTVT.

The chain couples TRBV7-2 to TRBJ2-1; no clear D gene. This CDR3 contains 15 residues. Germline CDR1 reads SGHTA; CDR2 reads FQGNSA. V lost 3 bases and J lost 0, with 9 bases in between. DNA of the CDR3: TGTGCCAGCAGCTTCGACCTTTACTCCTACAATGAGCAGTTCTTC. It codes for CASSFDLYSYNEQFF.

The chain couples TRBV29-1 to TRBJ2-1, with 7 nucleotides matching TRBD2. Germline lookup yields CDR1 SQVTM and CDR2 ANQGSEA. V shed 1 base, J shed 0 bases, and the junction held 6 bases outside the gene matches. This CDR3 has 16 residues. The CDR3 is CSVEVLGGTSYNEQFF. In DNA form, the CDR3 reads TGCAGCGTTGAAGTGTTGGGGGGGACCTCCTACAATGAGCAGTTCTTC.

The CDR3 loop reads CASSTGPGSYEQYF. CDR3 nucleotide sequence: TGCGCCAGCAGCACGGGCCCAGGCTCCTACGAGCAGTACTTC. The chain uses TRBV5-1 and TRBJ2-7, with D unresolved. Germline V gives CDR1 SGHRS, CDR2 YFSETQ. This CDR3 has 14 amino acids. The germline V and J ends were trimmed by 4 bases and 0 bases, with 11 bases remaining between them.

The chain is built from TRBV4-3 and TRBJ2-3, with 8 nucleotides matching TRBD2. This CDR3 has 16 amino acids. Trimming at V came to 5 bases and at J to 6 bases, leaving 13 bases not matched to a gene. Germline V gene sequence: CDR1 LGHNA, CDR2 YSLEER. This CDR3 is CASSGAGSGGGDTQYF. The CDR3 nucleotides read TGCGCCAGCAGCGGGGCGGGAAGCGGGGGTGGGGATACGCAGTATTTT.

The CDR3 DNA sequence: TGCGCCAGCACCCTAAGCGGGAGTTACAATGAGCAGTTCTTC. Protein sequence: CASTLSGSYNEQFF. The chain has TRBV5-1 and TRBJ2-1; 8 bases match TRBD2. There are 14 residues in the CDR3. The J segment lost 4 bases and the V segment lost 6 bases, leaving 6 bases of the junction unmatched. The germline V gene encodes CDR1 SGHRS and CDR2 YFSETQ.

V gene TRBV30 combines with J gene TRBJ1-1, with 8 bases aligning to TRBD1. Per germline, CDR1 GTSNPN and CDR2 SVGIG (reference sequence). Germline trimming cut 8 bases from V and 8 bases from J; bases unmatched to any gene: 7. CDR3 length equals 11 residues. The CDR3 DNA reads as TGTGCCCGCAAACGACAGGGGGAAGCTTTCTTT. This gives the protein CARKRQGEAFF.

The CDR3 DNA reads as TGTGCCAGCAGAGGAGGGAGATCCGGGACAGTTGCTTTCTTT. Translated: CASRGGRSGTVAFF. The V call is TRBV2, the J call TRBJ1-1; 7 nucleotides line up with TRBD1. CDR3 size: 14 residues. J was trimmed by 11 bases and V by 6 bases; bases with no gene match: 15. From germline, CDR1 is SNHLY and CDR2 FYNNEI.

Details on this clone: Within the sample, other DNA sequences also encode this same CDR3. This chain joins TRBV5-1 and TRBJ2-7; D is tentatively TRBD1 or TRBD2 (5 bases each). CDR3 length: 14 amino acids. Germline CDR1 is SGHRS and CDR2 is YFSETQ. V was cut by 4 bases and J by 1 base, with 12 bases left in between. The CDR3 protein is CASSPGGGSYEQYF. The CDR3 region has the DNA TGCGCCAGCAGCCCTGGTGGGGGATCCTACGAGCAGTACTTC.

The J gene is TRBJ2-7, the V gene TRBV5-1; D ambiguous. The CDR3 consists of 15 residues. With 0 bases removed from V and 1 base from J, the gap between germline ends came to 11 bases. Looked up from germline, CDR1 is SGHRS and CDR2 is YFSETQ. CDR3 region: CASSLDNPGSYEQYF. The DNA for the CDR3 is TGCGCCAGCAGCTTGGATAATCCCGGATCCTACGAGCAGTACTTC.

The gene calls are TRBV29-1 and TRBJ2-2, with D maybe TRBD1 (5 bases). This CDR3 has 13 amino acids. Trimming stripped 6 bases from V and 1 base from J, with 9 bases between. CDR1 and CDR2 (germline): SQVTM, ANQGSEA. The CDR3: CSVLGQNTGELFF. The CDR3 bases are TGCAGCGTCCTAGGACAGAACACCGGGGAGCTGTTTTTT.

The gene calls are TRBV11-1 and TRBJ2-7, with D maybe TRBD1 (6 bases). Germline V CDR1 and CDR2: SGHAT, FQDESV (reference sequence). This CDR3 is 17 amino acids long. Trimming pared 0 bases from V and 6 bases from J, leaving 21 bases between. For the CDR3, the DNA is TGTGCCAGCAGCTTAGCGTACCCCGGGACACCACTTGGCGAGCAGTACTTC. Residues: CASSLAYPGTPLGEQYF. Drawing the rest from reference TRBV11-1 and TRBJ2-7, the complete variable domain is EAEVAQSPRYKITEKSQAVAFWCDPISGHATLYWYRQILGQGPELLVQFQDESVVDDSQLPKDRFSAERLKGVDSTLKIQPAELGDSAMYLCASSLAYPGTPLGEQYFGPGTRLTVT.

This chain joins TRBV5-1 and TRBJ1-3; D gene uncertain. The germline CDR1 and CDR2 sequences are SGHRS and YFSETQ. This CDR3 is 15 amino acids long. The ends were cut back, 4 bases at V and 7 bases at J, with 18 bases in the middle. CDR3 residues: CASSREGSRQNTIYF. The CDR3, as DNA: TGCGCCAGCAGCCGCGAGGGTTCAAGGCAGAACACCATATATTTT.

Regarding this clone: This sample also contains other DNA sequences that code for the same CDR3. V is TRBV5-1 and J is TRBJ1-4; 8 bases line up with TRBD1. Germline values: CDR1 SGHRS, CDR2 YFSETQ. CDR3 length equals 15 residues. The V segment lost 4 bases and the J segment 1 base; nucleotides outside the gene matches: 3. The CDR3 nucleotides read TGCGCCAGCAGCCCCGGACAGGGAACTAATGAAAAACTGTTTTTT. Residues: CASSPGQGTNEKLFF.

This chain uses TRBV5-4 with TRBJ2-7; the D is unclear. This CDR3 region has 12 residues. V lost 0 bases and J lost 4, with 5 bases in between. Germline V lookup: CDR1 SGHNT, CDR2 YYREEE (reference sequence). CDR3 nucleotides: TGTGCCAGCAGCTTGGACATGTACGAGCAGTACTTC. Translation: CASSLDMYEQYF.

The CDR3 is CASSPTERYSNQPQHF. In nucleotides, the CDR3 is TGCGCCAGCAGCCCAACAGAGCGATATAGCAATCAGCCCCAGCATTTT. The chain joins TRBV4-1 to TRBJ1-5; D ambiguous. The germline CDR1 and CDR2 sequences are MGHRA and YSYEKL. This CDR3 comprises 16 residues. The V end lost 4 bases, the J end lost 0 bases, and 13 bases lay between the germline ends.

The gene calls are TRBV4-2 and TRBJ2-7; unclear D gene. V lost 3 bases, J lost 7 bases, and 7 bases lay in between. This CDR3 has 11 amino acids. Germline CDR1 reads LGHNA; CDR2 reads YNFKEQ. The CDR3 sequence is CASSQGREQYF. For the CDR3, the DNA is TGTGCCAGCAGCCAGGGCCGGGAGCAGTACTTC.